This T cell receptor beta chain was recovered during a study of identical twins. J gave up 4 bases and V 5 bases, and 4 bases lay outside the gene matches. In germline, CDR1 is LGHDT, CDR2 YNNKEL (reference sequence). There are 13 residues in the CDR3. This clonotype appeared a few times. Its antigen is still unknown. Addition of a universal primer site occurred through template switching, and cDNA carried unique molecular identifiers. A single record per CDR3 protein comes from TCRdb applying MiXCR to the 5' RACE reads. The sample gives about 250,000 distinct CDR3 sequences, around 7.6% of which show up once; more than 5% is in the top ten. Study observations and caveats: Carriage of fewer insertions was seen in abundant cord blood beta clonotypes, whereas memory repertoires showed none.

Healthy Caucasians alone served as donors. The same data also went into a second study, on yellow fever vaccine responses in identical twins.

The sequence derives from a woman under 30 in good health. Sequenced: CD8+ T cells sorted from blood. The chain is built from TRBV3-1 and TRBJ1-2; 7 bases match TRBD1. The CDR3 DNA sequence: TGTGCCAGCAGCTCCCGACAGGGCTATGGCTACACCTTC. It yields the protein CASSSRQGYGYTF.